The table lists the clone carrying this TCR beta chain with a few counts. The germline V gene encodes CDR1 SGDLS and CDR2 YYNGEE. V was shortened by 3 bases and J by 2 bases, with 10 bases between the two germline ends. The length of the CDR3 is 14 residues. The data originate from a study of blood T cell repertoires in COVID-19. Across the study: Sites across the United States, Italy and Spain contributed samples from acute and convalescent COVID-19.

The data were produced by immunoSEQ multiplex PCR, yet TCRdb's version contains in-frame clones alone and is incomplete. Found here are 35,000 to 50,000 clones, roughly 87% of them singletons; the top ten hold about 9.1%. The source of this sequence is a woman of 80 years or more with active COVID-19. The sequencing input was peripheral blood. The rearrangement joins TRBV9 to TRBJ2-3, with D hard to call. CDR3: CASSEKSSTDTQYF. For the CDR3, the DNA is TGTGCCAGCAGCGAGAAAAGCTCCACAGATACGCAGTATTTT.